These T cell receptor beta chains were read from a single sample in a study of blood T cells in healthy people across ages. One entry per CDR3 protein results from TCRdb running MiXCR on the 5' RACE reads. The table includes fewer than 900,000 distinct CDR3 sequences, around 40% detected once. The specimen sequenced was blood. These receptor sequences come from a woman aged 55-70 years in good health. The CDR3 runs from the conserved cysteine through the conserved F or W. Fields, in order: V gene, clone size, J gene, D gene, CDR3 protein, CDR3 DNA. D genes are given only for firm matches. Size tells how often a clone was seen (once, few, many) or the class of an expanded clone, and some rows leave it out.

V gene: TRBV7-2; clone size: NA; J gene: TRBJ2-5; D gene: TRBD1; CDR3 protein: CASGQGQGGKTQYF; CDR3 DNA: TGTGCCAGCGGACAAGGACAGGGCGGGAAGACCCAGTACTTC
V gene: TRBV10-3; clone size: few; J gene: TRBJ1-4; D gene: NA; CDR3 protein: CAAGDTTNEKLFF; CDR3 DNA: TGTGCCGCCGGGGACACAACTAATGAAAAACTGTTTTTT
V gene: TRBV3-1; clone size: NA; J gene: TRBJ1-1; D gene: TRBD1; CDR3 protein: CASSPGGGWKTEAFF; CDR3 DNA: TGTGCCAGCAGCCCTGGAGGGGGCTGGAAAACTGAAGCTTTCTTT
V gene: TRBV29-1; clone size: many; J gene: TRBJ2-1; D gene: NA; CDR3 protein: CSVEELALEQFF; CDR3 DNA: TGCAGCGTTGAAGAGTTGGCTTTAGAGCAGTTCTTC
V gene: TRBV29-1; clone size: once; J gene: TRBJ2-1; D gene: TRBD2; CDR3 protein: CSVGEGYNEQFF; CDR3 DNA: TGCAGCGTGGGGGAGGGTTACAATGAGCAGTTCTTC
V gene: TRBV4-1; clone size: few; J gene: TRBJ2-1; D gene: TRBD1; CDR3 protein: CASSQGLAQGKDYNEQFF; CDR3 DNA: TGCGCCAGCAGCCAGGGCCTCGCACAGGGGAAAGACTACAATGAGCAGTTCTTC
V gene: TRBV5-1; clone size: NA; J gene: TRBJ2-5; D gene: TRBD1; CDR3 protein: CASSSATGGEQYF; CDR3 DNA: TGCGCCAGCAGCTCCGCGACAGGGGGGGAGCAGTACTTC
V gene: TRBV20-1; clone size: few; J gene: TRBJ2-6; D gene: NA; CDR3 protein: CSARPGSGANVLTF; CDR3 DNA: TGCAGTGCTAGACCCGGATCTGGGGCCAACGTCCTGACTTTC
V gene: TRBV3-1; clone size: once; J gene: TRBJ2-1; D gene: NA; CDR3 protein: CASSQRLSGIGGNNEQFF; CDR3 DNA: TGTGCCAGCAGCCAACGCCTTTCCGGTATCGGGGGAAACAATGAGCAGTTCTTC
V gene: TRBV7-2; clone size: NA; J gene: TRBJ2-7; D gene: NA; CDR3 protein: CASSRDIDGEQYF; CDR3 DNA: TGTGCCAGCAGCCGGGACATTGATGGGGAACAGTACTTC
V gene: TRBV7-8; clone size: NA; J gene: TRBJ2-1; D gene: NA; CDR3 protein: CASSLVFSREVPYNEQFF; CDR3 DNA: TGTGCCAGCAGCCTAGTCTTTAGCAGGGAGGTCCCCTACAATGAGCAGTTCTTC
V gene: TRBV20-1; clone size: NA; J gene: TRBJ1-1; D gene: TRBD1; CDR3 protein: CSARASTGVNTEAFF; CDR3 DNA: TGCAGTGCTAGAGCCTCGACAGGGGTGAACACTGAAGCTTTCTTT
V gene: TRBV2; clone size: once; J gene: TRBJ1-5; D gene: TRBD1; CDR3 protein: CASTQGGFFSNQPQHF; CDR3 DNA: TGTGCCAGCACCCAGGGGGGGTTTTTTAGCAATCAGCCCCAGCATTTT
V gene: TRBV3-1; clone size: NA; J gene: TRBJ2-3; D gene: TRBD2; CDR3 protein: CASSPTRTSPDTQYF; CDR3 DNA: TGTGCCAGCAGCCCAACCCGGACTAGTCCAGATACGCAGTATTTT
V gene: TRBV7-2; clone size: few; J gene: TRBJ2-5; D gene: NA; CDR3 protein: CASSSLISGVQETQYF; CDR3 DNA: TGTGCCAGCAGTTCACTTATCTCGGGGGTACAAGAGACCCAGTACTTC
V gene: TRBV11-3; clone size: NA; J gene: TRBJ2-5; D gene: NA; CDR3 protein: CASSVYGGEETQYF; CDR3 DNA: TGTGCCAGCAGCGTCTACGGGGGTGAAGAGACCCAGTACTTC
V gene: TRBV7-2; clone size: few; J gene: TRBJ2-1; D gene: TRBD2; CDR3 protein: CASSLAGTRVNNEQFF; CDR3 DNA: TGTGCCAGCAGCTTAGCCGGGACTAGGGTCAACAATGAGCAGTTCTTC